This record looks at one T cell receptor beta chain sequence and its context. Its antigen remains unknown. The CDR3 loop spans 15 amino acids. Germline-derived CDR1 and CDR2 are MNHEY and SVGEGT. The trim removed 2 bases at V and 7 bases at J, leaving 7 bases unmatched. The data belong to a study of T cell responses to AZD1222 COVID-19 vaccine. The study's findings and limits: Spike-wide coverage was observed for vaccine-associated CD4 TCRs, with dominant responses at 160-218 and 743-854.

The assay was immunoSEQ multiplex PCR, and TCRdb's table has in-frame clones only and misses some. The sample carries about 150,000 clones, approximately 90% recorded once. This material consisted of peripheral blood, taken on day 0 of AZD1222 vaccination. The chain has TRBV6-2 or TRBV6-3 and TRBJ2-2; 7 bases match TRBD2. This receptor was obtained from an adult in good health. The CDR3 coding sequence is TGTGCCAGCAGTTACCGGATGCGGGGGAACGGGGAGCTGTTTTTT. This codes for CASSYRMRGNGELFF.